These T cell receptor beta chains were read from a single sample in a study of blood T cell repertoires in COVID-19. Sequenced by immunoSEQ multiplex PCR; TCRdb stores in-frame clones only, minus some. Found here are approximately 77,000 clones, 70% to 90% of them singletons; the top ten hold approximately 6.7%. What was sequenced was peripheral blood. These receptors all stem from an elderly woman with acute or convalescent COVID-19. The CDR3 runs from the conserved cysteine through the conserved F or W. Fields, in order: V gene, clone size, D gene, J gene, CDR3 DNA, CDR3 protein. A D gene is named only where the DNA matches it firmly. Size values are once, few and many counts, or a class for expanded clones, and some rows have none.

v_gene: TRBV7-8
abundance: -
d_gene: -
j_gene: TRBJ2-7
CDR3nt: TGTGCCAGCAGCCCCGGGGGAGAGCAGTACTTC
CDR3aa: CASSPGGEQYF

v_gene: TRBV5-4
abundance: -
d_gene: -
j_gene: TRBJ2-3
CDR3nt: TGTGCCAGCAGCTCAGGGCAGGGTCGAAGGGGCACAGATACGCAGTATTTT
CDR3aa: CASSSGQGRRGTDTQYF

v_gene: TRBV6-6
abundance: -
d_gene: -
j_gene: TRBJ1-1
CDR3nt: TGTGCCAGCCTCAGGGGCGAGGGGAACACTGAAGCTTTCTTT
CDR3aa: CASLRGEGNTEAFF

v_gene: TRBV5-4
abundance: -
d_gene: TRBD2
j_gene: TRBJ2-7
CDR3nt: TGTGCCAGCAGCTTGGATGCTAGCGGGAGGTTAGGCGAGCAGTACTTC
CDR3aa: CASSLDASGRLGEQYF

v_gene: TRBV7-8
abundance: -
d_gene: TRBD1
j_gene: TRBJ2-7
CDR3nt: TGTGCCAGCAGCTCCCTGGGACAGGGGCCCTACGAGCAGTACTTC
CDR3aa: CASSSLGQGPYEQYF

v_gene: TRBV19
abundance: -
d_gene: -
j_gene: TRBJ1-2
CDR3nt: TGTGCCAGTAGTCCAGGACTCAGCTGGAACTATGGCTACACCTTC
CDR3aa: CASSPGLSWNYGYTF

v_gene: TRBV9
abundance: -
d_gene: TRBD1
j_gene: TRBJ1-1
CDR3nt: TGTGCCAGCAGCACACGGACAGGGGGCGTCGGCACTGAAGCTTTCTTT
CDR3aa: CASSTRTGGVGTEAFF

v_gene: TRBV27
abundance: few
d_gene: TRBD1
j_gene: TRBJ1-2
CDR3nt: TGTGCCAGCAGTTCCGCGACAGGGACTGGCTACACCTTC
CDR3aa: CASSSATGTGYTF

v_gene: TRBV6-1
abundance: -
d_gene: TRBD2
j_gene: TRBJ2-5
CDR3nt: TGTGCCAGCAGTGAAGGGTGGGAGGGGGAGACCCAGTACTTC
CDR3aa: CASSEGWEGETQYF

v_gene: TRBV6-5
abundance: -
d_gene: -
j_gene: TRBJ2-2
CDR3nt: TGTGCCAGCAGTAAAACAGGTACCGGGACCGGGGAGCTGTTTTTT
CDR3aa: CASSKTGTGTGELFF

v_gene: TRBV29-1
abundance: -
d_gene: -
j_gene: TRBJ2-6
CDR3nt: TGCAGCGTTGACAGGGGCTCTGGGGCCAACGTCCTGACTTTC
CDR3aa: CSVDRGSGANVLTF

v_gene: TRBV5-1
abundance: -
d_gene: -
j_gene: TRBJ1-4
CDR3nt: TGCGCCAGCCAGGTGGGGCCCGATAATGAAAAACTGTTTTTT
CDR3aa: CASQVGPDNEKLFF

v_gene: TRBV9
abundance: -
d_gene: TRBD1
j_gene: TRBJ1-3
CDR3nt: TGTGCCAGCAGCGGGAGGGACAGGGGATCTGGAAACACCATATATTTT
CDR3aa: CASSGRDRGSGNTIYF

v_gene: TRBV10-3
abundance: -
d_gene: -
j_gene: TRBJ2-3
CDR3nt: TGTGCCGCCCAAGGCAGGGGCGAAGGCGCAGATACGCAGTATTTT
CDR3aa: CAAQGRGEGADTQYF